Here is one T cell receptor (beta chain) with its context. Its specificity is unknown. Healthy Caucasian individuals made up all the donors. Each CDR3 protein gets one entry after TCRdb re-called the 5' RACE reads with MiXCR. The table includes about 570,000 distinct CDR3 sequences, roughly 9.5% detected once. The data were obtained in a study of identical twins. Whole-study findings and limits: Weaker excess twin sharing was seen among beta out-of-frame sequences. In zero-insertion analyses, partial confounding could arise from invariant MAIT and iNKT cells. Findings depended on cross-sectional statistics rather than tracking the same donors.

These same records also appear under a second study, on yellow fever vaccine responses in identical twins.

The origin of this receptor is a woman aged 18 to 35 in good health. Sequencing was done on a sample of PBMCs.

In nucleotides, the CDR3 is TGTGCCAGCAGCTTAGTGTCCCGGTCCCCGAACACTGAAGCTTTCTTT. It yields the protein CASSLVSRSPNTEAFF. The chain links TRBV7-2 to TRBJ1-1, with no clear D. The CDR3 length is 16 residues. Germline CDR1 is SGHTA and CDR2 is FQGNSA. The V end was cut by 1 base, the J end by 1 base, with 13 bases between.